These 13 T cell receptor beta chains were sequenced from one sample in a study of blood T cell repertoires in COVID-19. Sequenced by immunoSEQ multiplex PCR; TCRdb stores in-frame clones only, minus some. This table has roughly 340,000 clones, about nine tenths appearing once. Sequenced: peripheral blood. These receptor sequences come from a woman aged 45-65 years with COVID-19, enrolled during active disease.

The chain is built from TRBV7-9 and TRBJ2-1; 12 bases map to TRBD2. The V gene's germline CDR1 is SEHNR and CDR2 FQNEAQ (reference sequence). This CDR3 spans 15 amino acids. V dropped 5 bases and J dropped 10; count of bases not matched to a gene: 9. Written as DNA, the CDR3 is TGTGCCAGCAGCCCCCGACTAGCGGGAGCTGGAGAGCAGTTCTTC. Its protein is CASSPRLAGAGEQFF. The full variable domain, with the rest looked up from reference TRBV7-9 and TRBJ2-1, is DTGVSQNPRHKITKRGQNVTFRCDPISEHNRLYWYRQTLGQGPEFLTYFQNEAQLEKSRLLSDRFSAERPKGSFSTLEIQRTEQGDSAMYLCASSPRLAGAGEQFFGPGTRLTVL.

CDR3: CAISGTRGDEQYF. The CDR3 DNA is TGTGCCATCAGTGGTACCAGGGGAGACGAGCAGTACTTC. J is TRBJ2-7 and V is TRBV10-3, with a weak D call TRBD1 (6 bases). V was pared by 4 bases and J by 5 bases, with 12 bases between. The CDR3 is made up of 13 amino acids. CDR1 ENHRY and CDR2 SYGVKD come from the germline V gene.

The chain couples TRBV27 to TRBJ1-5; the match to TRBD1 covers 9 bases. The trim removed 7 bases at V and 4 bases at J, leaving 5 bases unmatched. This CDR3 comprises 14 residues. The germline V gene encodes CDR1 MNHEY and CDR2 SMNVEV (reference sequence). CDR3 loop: CASKGTGKNQPQHF. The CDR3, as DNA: TGTGCCAGCAAGGGGACAGGGAAAAATCAGCCCCAGCATTTT.

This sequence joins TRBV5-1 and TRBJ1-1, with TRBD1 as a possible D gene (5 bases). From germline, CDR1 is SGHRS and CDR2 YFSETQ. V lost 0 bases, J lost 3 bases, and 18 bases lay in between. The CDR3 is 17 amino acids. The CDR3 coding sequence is TGCGCCAGCAGCTTGGGAACTGCGGCAGGGAGGTACACTGAAGCTTTCTTT. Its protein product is CASSLGTAAGRYTEAFF.

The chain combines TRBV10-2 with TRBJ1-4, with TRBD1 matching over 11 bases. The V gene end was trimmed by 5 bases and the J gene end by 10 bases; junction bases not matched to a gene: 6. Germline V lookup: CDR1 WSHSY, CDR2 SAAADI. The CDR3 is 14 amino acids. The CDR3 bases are TGCGCCAGCAGTATGGGACAGGGGGGCCGAAAACTGTTTTTT. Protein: CASSMGQGGRKLFF.

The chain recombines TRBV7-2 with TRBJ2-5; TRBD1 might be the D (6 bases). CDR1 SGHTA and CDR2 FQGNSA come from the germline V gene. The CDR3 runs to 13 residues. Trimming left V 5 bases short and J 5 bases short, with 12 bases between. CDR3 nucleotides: TGTGCCAGCAGCAGGAGAGGGGGTGAGACCCAGTACTTC. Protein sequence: CASSRRGGETQYF.

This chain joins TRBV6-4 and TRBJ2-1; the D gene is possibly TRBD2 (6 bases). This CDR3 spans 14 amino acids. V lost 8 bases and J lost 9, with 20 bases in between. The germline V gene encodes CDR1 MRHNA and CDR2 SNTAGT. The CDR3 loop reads CASRRSNAGGEQFF. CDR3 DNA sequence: TGTGCCAGCCGAAGATCGAATGCCGGGGGTGAGCAGTTCTTC.

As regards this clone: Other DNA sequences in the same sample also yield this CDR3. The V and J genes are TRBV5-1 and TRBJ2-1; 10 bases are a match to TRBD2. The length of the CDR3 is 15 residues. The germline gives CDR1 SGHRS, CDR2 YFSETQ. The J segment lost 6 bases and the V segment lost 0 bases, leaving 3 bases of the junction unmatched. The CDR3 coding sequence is TGCGCCAGCAGCTTGGGGCTAGCGGGAGTCAATGAGCAGTTCTTC. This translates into CASSLGLAGVNEQFF. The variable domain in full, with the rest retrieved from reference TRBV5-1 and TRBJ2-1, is KAGVTQTPRYLIKTRGQQVTLSCSPISGHRSVSWYQQTPGQGLQFLFEYFSETQRNKGNFPGRFSGRQFSNSRSEMNVSTLELGDSALYLCASSLGLAGVNEQFFGPGTRLTVL.

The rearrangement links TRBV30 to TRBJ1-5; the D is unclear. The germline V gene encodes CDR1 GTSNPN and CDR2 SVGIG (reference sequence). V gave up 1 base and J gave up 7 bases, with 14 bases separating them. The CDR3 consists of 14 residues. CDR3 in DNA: TGTGCCTGGAGTGCTAGAACCGGCCTACAGCCCCAGCATTTT. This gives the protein CAWSARTGLQPQHF.

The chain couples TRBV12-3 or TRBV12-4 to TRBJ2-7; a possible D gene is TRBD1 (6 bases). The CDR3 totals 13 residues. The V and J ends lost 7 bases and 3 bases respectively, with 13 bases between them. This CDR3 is CASKKRDNYEQYF. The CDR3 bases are TGTGCCAGCAAAAAACGGGACAACTACGAGCAGTACTTC.

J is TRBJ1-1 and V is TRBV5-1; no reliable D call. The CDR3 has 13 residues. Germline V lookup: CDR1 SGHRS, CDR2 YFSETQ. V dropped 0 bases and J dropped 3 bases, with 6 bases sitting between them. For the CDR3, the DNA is TGCGCCAGCAGCTTGGAAGCCGACACTGAAGCTTTCTTT. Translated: CASSLEADTEAFF.

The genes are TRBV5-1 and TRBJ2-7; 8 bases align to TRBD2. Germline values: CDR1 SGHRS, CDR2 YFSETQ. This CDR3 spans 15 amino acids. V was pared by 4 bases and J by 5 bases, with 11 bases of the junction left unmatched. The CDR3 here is CASSQTREGHHEQYF. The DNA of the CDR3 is TGCGCCAGCAGCCAGACACGGGAGGGGCACCACGAGCAGTACTTC.

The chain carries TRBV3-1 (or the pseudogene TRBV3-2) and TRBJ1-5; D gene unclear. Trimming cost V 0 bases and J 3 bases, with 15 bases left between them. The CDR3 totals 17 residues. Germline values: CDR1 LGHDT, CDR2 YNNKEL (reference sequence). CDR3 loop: CASSQDVSGQDNQPQHF. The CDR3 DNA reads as TGTGCCAGCAGCCAAGATGTTTCTGGGCAGGACAATCAGCCCCAGCATTTT.